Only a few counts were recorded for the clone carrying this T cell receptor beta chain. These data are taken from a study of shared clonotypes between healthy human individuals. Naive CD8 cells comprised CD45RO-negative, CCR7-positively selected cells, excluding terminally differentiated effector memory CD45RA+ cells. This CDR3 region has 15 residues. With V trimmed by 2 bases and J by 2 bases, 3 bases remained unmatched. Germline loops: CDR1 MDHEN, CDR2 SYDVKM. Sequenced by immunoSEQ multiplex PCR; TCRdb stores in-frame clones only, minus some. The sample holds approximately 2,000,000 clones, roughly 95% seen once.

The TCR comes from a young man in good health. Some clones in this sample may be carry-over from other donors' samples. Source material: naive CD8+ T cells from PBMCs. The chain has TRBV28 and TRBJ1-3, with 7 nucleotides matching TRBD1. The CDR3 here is CASSLEGAPGNTIYF. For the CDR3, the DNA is TGTGCCAGCAGTTTAGAGGGGGCGCCTGGAAACACCATATATTTT.